The 14 T cell receptor beta chains in this list originate from one sample, sequenced in a study of technical replicates of blood from several donors. Some clones are missing from TCRdb's copy, which holds only in-frame ones; the method was immunoSEQ multiplex PCR. Of fewer than 85,000 clones in the sample, more than 85% were seen once. The sample comprised PBMCs. These receptors were taken from a human donor in good health. Some clones in this sample may be carry-over from other donors' samples.

The CDR3 bases are TGCGCCAGCAGCCGAAAGACTAGCGGGAGGCCGAGCTCCTACAATGAGCAGTTCTTC. It encodes CASSRKTSGRPSSYNEQFF. The rearrangement joins TRBV4-3 to TRBJ2-1; 13 positions match TRBD2. Trimming at V came to 4 bases and at J to 0 bases, leaving 9 bases not matched to a gene. Germline V gene data show CDR1 as LGHNA and CDR2 as YSLEER. This CDR3 spans 19 amino acids.

This rearrangement joins TRBV6-5 to TRBJ2-3; 7 nucleotides line up with TRBD2. The CDR3 spans 14 residues. Germline V gene data show CDR1 as MNHEY and CDR2 as SVGAGI. V trimming: 7 bases; J trimming: 5 bases; junction bases outside the gene matches: 9. The CDR3 spells CASTLRGEGDTQYF. CDR3 nucleotide sequence: TGTGCCAGCACCCTTCGGGGGGAAGGAGATACGCAGTATTTT.

The J gene is TRBJ1-4, the V gene TRBV7-2; D gene unclear. This CDR3 is built from 14 residues. The V end lost 5 bases, the J end lost 7 bases, and 14 bases lay between the germline ends. In germline, CDR1 is SGHTA, CDR2 FQGNSA. CDR3 coding DNA: TGTGCCAGCAGCCGGGGAAGTGGAGCTGAAAAACTGTTTTTT. Translation gives CASSRGSGAEKLFF. The whole variable domain, filled in from reference TRBV7-2 and TRBJ1-4, reads GAGVSQSPSNKVTEKGKDVELRCDPISGHTALYWYRQSLGQGLEFLIYFQGNSAPDKSGLPSDRFSAERTGGSVSTLTIQRTQQEDSAVYLCASSRGSGAEKLFFGSGTQLSVL.

The chain couples TRBV21-1 to TRBJ1-4; the table gives TRBD1 as D, unverified against the DNA. TRBV21-1 is annotated as a pseudogene. This CDR3 region has 17 residues. This CDR3 reads CASSKNGQGATNEKLFF. The CDR3 nucleotides are TGTGCCAGCAGCAAAAACGGTCAGGGCGCAACTAATGAAAAACTGTTTTTT.

The V gene is TRBV5-1, the J gene TRBJ2-5; 9 nucleotides line up with TRBD2. Germline V gives CDR1 SGHRS, CDR2 YFSETQ. Germline trimming cut 1 base from V and 7 bases from J; bases unmatched to any gene: 14. This CDR3 comprises 17 residues. This CDR3 reads CASSLIPGGGGPGTQYF. CDR3 DNA sequence: TGCGCCAGCAGCTTGATTCCCGGCGGGGGGGGCCCCGGGACCCAGTACTTC.

The rearrangement links TRBV30 to TRBJ1-1; D gene ambiguous. V shed 8 bases and J shed 5 bases, with 12 bases lying between them. This CDR3 spans 11 amino acids. CDR1 and CDR2 (germline): GTSNPN, SVGIG (reference sequence). DNA of the CDR3: TGTGCCGGGTCTACAGAGACTGAAGCTTTCTTT. It is translated as CAGSTETEAFF. Full variable domain (remainder filled in from reference TRBV30 and TRBJ1-1): SQTIHQWPATLVQPVGSPLSLECTVEGTSNPNLYWYRQAAGRGLQLLFYSVGIGQISSEVPQNLSASRPQDRQFILSSKKLLLSDSGFYLCAGSTETEAFFGQGTRLTVV.

The V and J genes are TRBV30 and TRBJ1-4; 7 positions match TRBD1. Germline values: CDR1 GTSNPN, CDR2 SVGIG (reference sequence). The CDR3 has 12 residues. J lost 8 bases, V lost 5 bases, and 5 bases had no gene match. The CDR3 is CAWQGQSEKLFF. CDR3 bases: TGTGCCTGGCAGGGACAGTCAGAAAAACTGTTTTTT.

The genes are TRBV13 and TRBJ1-3, with a weak D call TRBD1 (6 bases). Germline CDR1 and CDR2: PRHDT and FYEKMQ (reference sequence). The V end lost 8 bases, the J end lost 4 bases, and 9 bases lay between the germline ends. The CDR3 length is 12 residues. As DNA, the CDR3 is TGTGCCAGCGCGACAGGAGGAAACACCATATATTTT. Protein: CASATGGNTIYF.

This sequence joins TRBV13 and TRBJ1-1, with D perhaps matching TRBD1 (6 bases). Trimming stripped 1 base from V and 8 bases from J, with 8 bases between. The CDR3 has 12 amino acids. Per the germline V gene, CDR1 is PRHDT and CDR2 is FYEKMQ (reference sequence). The CDR3, as DNA: TGTGCCAGCAGCTTAGTGGGACACGAAGCTTTCTTT. Its translation: CASSLVGHEAFF.

This chain joins TRBV6-5 and TRBJ2-4; TRBD2 aligns across 8 bases. The germline gives CDR1 MNHEY, CDR2 SVGAGI. CDR3 length equals 13 residues. V shed 7 bases, J shed 9 bases, and the junction held 8 bases outside the gene matches. The CDR3 region is CASTVPGLGIQYF. In DNA form, the CDR3 reads TGTGCCAGCACCGTCCCGGGACTAGGCATTCAGTACTTC.

The V and J genes are TRBV19 and TRBJ2-1, with TRBD2 identical over 8 bases. The CDR3 has 15 amino acids. Germline trimming cut 9 bases from V and 0 bases from J; bases unmatched to any gene: 7. Per the germline V gene, CDR1 is LNHDA and CDR2 is SQIVND (reference sequence). The CDR3 sequence is CASTIAGTSYNEQFF. The CDR3, as DNA: TGTGCCAGCACAATAGCGGGGACCTCCTACAATGAGCAGTTCTTC. Full variable domain (outside the CDR3, taken from reference TRBV19 and TRBJ2-1): DGGITQSPKYLFRKEGQNVTLSCEQNLNHDAMYWYRQDPGQGLRLIYYSQIVNDFQKGDIAEGYSVSREKKESFPLTVTSAQKNPTAFYLCASTIAGTSYNEQFFGPGTRLTVL.

This chain uses TRBV19 with TRBJ2-7; 11 nucleotides match TRBD1. Germline lookup yields CDR1 LNHDA and CDR2 SQIVND (reference sequence). This CDR3 has 13 amino acids. V was clipped by 7 bases and J by 4 bases; unmatched bases: 3. CDR3 bases: TGTGCCAGTACCGGGACAGGGGGGTACGAGCAGTACTTC. It encodes CASTGTGGYEQYF.

The chain is built from TRBV9 and TRBJ1-1; maybe TRBD1 (5 bases). The CDR3 is 14 amino acids. Trimming took 0 bases from V and 5 from J, leaving 11 bases between them. The V gene's germline CDR1 is SGDLS and CDR2 YYNGEE. DNA for the CDR3: TGTGCCAGCAGCGTAGTCGCAGGGCGTACTGAAGCTTTCTTT. Translation gives CASSVVAGRTEAFF.

V usage is TRBV5-1 and J usage is TRBJ2-3; D may be TRBD2 (6 bases). This CDR3 has 15 amino acids. Germline assignment: CDR1 SGHRS and CDR2 YFSETQ. The germline V and J ends were trimmed by 1 base and 8 bases, with 17 bases remaining between them. The DNA of the CDR3 is TGCGCCAGCAGCTTGTCCGCGGGAAATATTGGTACGCAGTATTTT. Translation gives CASSLSAGNIGTQYF.